The 15 T cell receptor beta chains below come from one sample, sequenced in a study of control samples from healthy donors and cancer patients. The method was immunoSEQ multiplex PCR; TCRdb's version includes in-frame clones alone and lacks a portion of them. The sample has 170,000 or so clones; about 94% are singletons. Sequenced: blood. The receptor source for this set is a woman aged 40-49 years in good health.

Here the CDR3 DNA reads TGCGCCAGCAGCCAAGCCGGAGGGGAGACCCAGTACTTC. Translated: CASSQAGGETQYF. This chain connects TRBV4-3 to TRBJ2-5, with D possibly being TRBD2 (6 bases). Trimming stripped 1 base from V and 5 bases from J, with 8 bases between. Germline V lookup: CDR1 LGHNA, CDR2 YSLEER. CDR3 length: 13 amino acids.

The chain links TRBV27 to TRBJ1-1, with D unresolved. The germline V gene encodes CDR1 MNHEY and CDR2 SMNVEV (reference sequence). This CDR3 has 14 residues. V shed 1 base and J shed 2 bases, with 8 bases lying between them. CDR3 in DNA: TGTGCCAGCAGTTTATTTTCTCAAAACACTGAAGCTTTCTTT. Translated: CASSLFSQNTEAFF.

CDR3 sequence: CASSYSTAGYGYTF. CDR3 coding DNA: TGTGCCAGCAGTTACTCGACGGCAGGCTATGGCTACACCTTC. The chain employs TRBV6-5 and TRBJ1-2; D call uncertain. This CDR3 is 14 amino acids long. Trimming shortened V by 0 bases and J by 4 bases, and 9 bases separated the two germline ends. The germline V gene encodes CDR1 MNHEY and CDR2 SVGAGI.

The V and J genes are TRBV9 and TRBJ1-1, with D possibly TRBD1 on 5 matching bases. The V and J ends lost 6 bases and 5 bases respectively, with 17 bases between them. Germline values: CDR1 SGDLS, CDR2 YYNGEE. CDR3 size: 14 residues. CDR3 DNA: TGTGCCAGCACCCGGTTGGGGGTGGGAACTGAAGCTTTCTTT. This encodes CASTRLGVGTEAFF.

The CDR3 sequence: CASSFATGNTIYF. CDR3 nucleotides: TGTGCCAGCAGTTTCGCCACGGGAAACACCATATATTTT. V is TRBV12-3 or TRBV12-4 and J is TRBJ1-3; unclear D gene. The CDR3 has 13 residues. V was clipped by 3 bases and J by 4 bases, with 7 bases between them.

This chain joins TRBV29-1 and TRBJ2-7, with 7 nucleotides matching TRBD2. The CDR3 is 13 residues long. Germline loops: CDR1 SQVTM, CDR2 ANQGSEA. V was pared by 5 bases and J by 5 bases, with 9 bases of the junction left unmatched. As DNA, the CDR3 is TGCAGCGTTTCAGGGCCGGGGAGGGACGAGCAGTACTTC. It codes for CSVSGPGRDEQYF.

The count of this clone is one. The chain employs TRBV2 and TRBJ2-3; 9 nucleotides align to TRBD1. The V gene end was trimmed by 7 bases and the J gene end by 2 bases; junction bases not matched to a gene: 7. The length of the CDR3 is 15 residues. The germline gives CDR1 SNHLY, CDR2 FYNNEI. The CDR3 protein is CASKLQGAPTDTQYF. The DNA of the CDR3 is TGTGCCAGCAAATTACAGGGGGCCCCCACAGATACGCAGTATTTT.

The chain is built from TRBV2 and TRBJ2-7; either TRBD1 or TRBD2 may supply D (5 bases each). CDR1 and CDR2 from the germline V gene are SNHLY and FYNNEI. Trimming took 3 bases from V and 1 from J, leaving 13 bases between them. CDR3 size: 15 residues. The CDR3 loop is CASSDPGRNSYEQYF. The DNA of the CDR3 is TGTGCCAGCAGTGATCCGGGACGGAATTCCTACGAGCAGTACTTC.

This sequence joins TRBV2 and TRBJ1-3; D possibly corresponds to TRBD1 (6 bases). The germline V gene encodes CDR1 SNHLY and CDR2 FYNNEI. CDR3 size: 16 residues. V was cut by 4 bases and J by 0 bases, with 13 bases left in between. In DNA form, the CDR3 reads TGTGCCAGCAGTGTTGCGGGGGGCTTCTCTGGAAACACCATATATTTT. Translation: CASSVAGGFSGNTIYF.

The sample holds a few counts of this clone. The chain employs TRBV6-2 or TRBV6-3 and TRBJ1-5; 9 bases match TRBD1. The germline gives CDR1 MNHEY, CDR2 SVGEGT. This CDR3 is built from 14 residues. The V and J ends lost 6 bases and 5 bases, in that order; junction bases with no gene match: 5. The CDR3 is CASRPTGGHQPQHF. CDR3 DNA sequence: TGTGCCAGCAGGCCTACAGGGGGCCATCAGCCCCAGCATTTT.

The rearrangement links TRBV28 to TRBJ2-3, with D perhaps matching TRBD2 (6 bases). V was shortened by 3 bases and J by 0 bases, with 7 bases between the two germline ends. The CDR3 is 14 amino acids. The V gene's germline CDR1 is MDHEN and CDR2 SYDVKM. CDR3 in DNA: TGTGCCAGCAGTTTGGGGGGTAGCACAGATACGCAGTATTTT. Amino acids: CASSLGGSTDTQYF.

Turning to this clone: An end of the junction differs from the germline gene, which may be a read error. This chain links TRBV29-1 with TRBJ1-2, with D maybe TRBD1 (5 bases). The CDR3 is 12 amino acids. The germline CDR1 and CDR2 sequences are SQVTM and ANQGSEA. This chain's CDR3 is CSVQEGPYGYTF. The CDR3, as DNA: TGCAGCGTTCAAGAGGGGCCCTATGGCTACACCTTC.

V gene TRBV6-5 combines with J gene TRBJ1-5; D is uncertain. V lost 8 bases to trimming and J lost 4 bases, with 15 bases between them. CDR3 length: 14 amino acids. Per the germline V gene, CDR1 is MNHEY and CDR2 is SVGAGI. CDR3: CASATTGNNQPQHF. The CDR3 DNA reads as TGTGCCAGCGCGACGACGGGTAATAATCAGCCCCAGCATTTT.

This chain uses TRBV5-1 with TRBJ2-3; TRBD2 matches 8 bases. Germline V gene data show CDR1 as SGHRS and CDR2 as YFSETQ. This CDR3 is 15 amino acids long. Trimming cost V 1 base and J 2 bases; bases outside gene matches: 3. The CDR3 DNA follows: TGCGCCAGCAGCTTGACTAGCGGAAACACAGATACGCAGTATTTT. Translated, it gives CASSLTSGNTDTQYF.

The chain employs TRBV19 and TRBJ2-1, with TRBD1 matching over 7 bases. Germline CDR1 reads LNHDA; CDR2 reads SQIVND (reference sequence). With 8 bases clipped from V and 8 bases from J, the junction kept 3 bases outside the gene matches. The CDR3 contains 11 residues. CDR3 nucleotide sequence: TGTGCCAGTGCCGACAGGGATGAGCAGTTCTTC. Its protein is CASADRDEQFF.